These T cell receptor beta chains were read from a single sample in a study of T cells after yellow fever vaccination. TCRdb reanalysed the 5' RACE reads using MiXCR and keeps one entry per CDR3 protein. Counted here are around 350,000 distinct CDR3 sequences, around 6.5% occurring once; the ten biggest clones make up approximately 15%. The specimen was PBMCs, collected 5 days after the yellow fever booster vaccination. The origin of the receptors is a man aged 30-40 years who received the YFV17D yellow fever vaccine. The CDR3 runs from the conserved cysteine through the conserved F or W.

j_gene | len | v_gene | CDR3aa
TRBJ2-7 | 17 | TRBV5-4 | CASRSAGLAGGPHEQYF
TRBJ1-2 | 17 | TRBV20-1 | CSARDVRTGRRSGGYTF
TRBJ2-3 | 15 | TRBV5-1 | CASSLYGGSTDTQYF
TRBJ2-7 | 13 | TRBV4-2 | CASSTGTSYEQYF
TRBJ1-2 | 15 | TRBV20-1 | CGTTYPPGLGYGYTF
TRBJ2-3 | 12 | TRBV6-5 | CASRDPGDTQYF
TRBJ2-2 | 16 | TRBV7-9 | CASSLASTGLAGELFF
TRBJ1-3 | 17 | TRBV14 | CASSYHPRPQAGNTIYF
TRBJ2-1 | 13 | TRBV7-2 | CASSTDSYNEQFF
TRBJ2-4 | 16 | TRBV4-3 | CASSQDPRTGKNIQYF
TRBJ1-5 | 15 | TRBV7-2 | CASSLTHRVGQPQHF
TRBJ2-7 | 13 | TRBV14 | CASSQDSGYEQYF
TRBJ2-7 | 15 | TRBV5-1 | CASSFGLAAPYEQYF
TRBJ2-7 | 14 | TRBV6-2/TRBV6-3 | CASSRTGVYYEQYF
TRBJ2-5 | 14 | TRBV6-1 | CASRGAGYQETQYF
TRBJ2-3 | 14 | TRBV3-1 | CASSQATVTDTQYF
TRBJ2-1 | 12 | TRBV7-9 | CASSLSLNEQFF
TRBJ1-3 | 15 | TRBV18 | CASSQQGQTGNTIYF
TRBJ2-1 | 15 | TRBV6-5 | CASSYGLAGVNEQFF
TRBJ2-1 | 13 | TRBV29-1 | CSVADRAYNEQFF
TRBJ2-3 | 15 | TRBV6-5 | CASSSRTSGGDTQYF
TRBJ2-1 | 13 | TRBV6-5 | CASSFRTRGEQFF
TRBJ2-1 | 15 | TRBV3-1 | CASRPSPSAGNEQFF
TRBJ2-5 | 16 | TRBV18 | CASSPPWGGGGETQYF
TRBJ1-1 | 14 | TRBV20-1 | CSARGGDVGPEAFF
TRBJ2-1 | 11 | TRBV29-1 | CSVGTGNEQFF
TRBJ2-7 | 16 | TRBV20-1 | CSARSPNRRDAYEQYF
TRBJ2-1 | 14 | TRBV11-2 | CASSLVRGNNEQFF
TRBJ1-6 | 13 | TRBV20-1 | CSARTGLGSPLHF
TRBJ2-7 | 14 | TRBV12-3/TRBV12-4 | CASSLRQGGYEQYF
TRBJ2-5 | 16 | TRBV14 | CASSQVGRKRPETQYF
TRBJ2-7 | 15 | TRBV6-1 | CASRSSGAGTYEQYF
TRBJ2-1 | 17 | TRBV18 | CASSPPAGGSGVPEQFF
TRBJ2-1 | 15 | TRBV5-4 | CASSRTGAVYNEQFF
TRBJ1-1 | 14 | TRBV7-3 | CASSLKGGGTEAFF
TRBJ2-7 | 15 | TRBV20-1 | CSARGAGTAYYEQYF
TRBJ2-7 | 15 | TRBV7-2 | CASSLFDSGARVQYF
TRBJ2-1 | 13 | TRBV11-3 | CASSLSEYNEQFF
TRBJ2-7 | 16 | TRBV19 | CASRIPSQGSYYEQYF
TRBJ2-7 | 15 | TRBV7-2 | CASSGLAGGSYEQYF
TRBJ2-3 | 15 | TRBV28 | CASSFSFTSADTQYF
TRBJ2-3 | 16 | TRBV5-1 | CASSSVGRTGTDTQYF
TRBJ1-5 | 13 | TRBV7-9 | CASSLEGRSSVHF
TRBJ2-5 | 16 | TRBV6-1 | CASSNTYDRSQETQYF
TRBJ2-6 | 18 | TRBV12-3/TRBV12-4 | CAFSLGRTGVTGANVLTF
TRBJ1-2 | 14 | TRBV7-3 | CASSPTGGTYGYTF
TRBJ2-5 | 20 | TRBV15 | CATSRDRGQGPAAGLKTQYF
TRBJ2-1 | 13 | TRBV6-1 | CASGRVRYNEQFF
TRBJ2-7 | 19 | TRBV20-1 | CSARDRNRGTSGRPYEQYF
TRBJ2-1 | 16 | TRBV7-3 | CASSFGIAGGGNEQFF
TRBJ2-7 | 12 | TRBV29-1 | CSVDSDGGEQYF
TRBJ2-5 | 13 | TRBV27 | CASSSLGEETQYF